The 3 T cell receptor beta chains listed next were all sequenced from one sample in a study of blood T cells in healthy people across ages. The use of a sample-barcoded 5' primer and a J-beta primer mix characterized a second PCR of 7 to 11 cycles. Using its own MiXCR run on the 5' RACE reads, TCRdb lists one record per CDR3 protein. Seen here are 890,000 or so distinct CDR3 sequences, around 62% observed once, and the top ten hold roughly a quarter. Sequences were obtained from blood. Source of these receptors: a man between 25 and 39 years old in good health.

The chain employs TRBV2 and TRBJ2-3; TRBD1 matches at 8 bases. Germline trimming cut 6 bases from V and 3 bases from J; bases unmatched to any gene: 11. The CDR3 is 16 amino acids. Germline V lookup: CDR1 SNHLY, CDR2 FYNNEI. The CDR3 loop reads CASRVGTGLFTDTQYF. The CDR3 DNA sequence: TGTGCCAGCAGAGTCGGGACAGGCCTTTTTACAGATACGCAGTATTTT.

This chain links TRBV6-6 with TRBJ2-4; 7 bases map to TRBD1. CDR1 MNHNY and CDR2 SVGAGI come from the germline V gene (reference sequence). V lost 10 bases and J lost 2; bases outside the gene matches: 8. This CDR3 has 14 residues. The CDR3 DNA is TGTGCCACTCGACAGGGAAGTTCCAAAAACATTCAGTACTTC. The encoded protein is CATRQGSSKNIQYF.

This clonotype has a count of ten or more. V usage is TRBV18 and J usage is TRBJ1-5; TRBD1 matches at 8 bases. Germline lookup yields CDR1 KGHSH and CDR2 LQKENI. The CDR3 loop spans 15 amino acids. V dropped 5 bases and J dropped 2; count of bases not matched to a gene: 5. The CDR3 spells CASSADRGGNQPQHF. The CDR3 DNA sequence: TGTGCCAGCTCAGCTGACAGGGGCGGCAATCAGCCCCAGCATTTT.